This T cell receptor beta chain came from a study of blood T cell repertoires in COVID-19. Study at large: Both acute and convalescent COVID-19 samples were obtained from the United States, Italy and Spain.

This table comes from immunoSEQ multiplex PCR, and its TCRdb copy is limited to in-frame clones, with some not included. Here the sample spans 55,000 to 75,000 clones, roughly 90% being singletons. The V and J ends lost 0 bases and 6 bases respectively, with 10 bases between them. CDR3 length: 14 residues. Germline assignment: CDR1 MGHRA and CDR2 YSYEKL. J is TRBJ2-3 and V is TRBV4-1; a weak D match, TRBD2 (7 bases). Sequencing was performed on peripheral blood. This TCR derives from a man aged 60-69 years with acute or convalescent COVID-19. As DNA, the CDR3 is TGCGCCAGCAGCCAAGAGGGAGGGGGGGATACGCAGTATTTT. It specifies CASSQEGGGDTQYF.